These 12 T cell receptor beta chains were sequenced from one sample in a study of cytomegalovirus exposure and HLA in healthy donors (dated by TCRdb to about 2017). Libraries were built with the immunoSEQ multiplex PCR assay. A mixture of 60 forward primers for TCR Vbeta segments and 13 reverse primers for TCR Jbeta segments was used in the multiplex PCR. TCRdb re-hosts the immuneACCESS table, in-frame sequences only. Its copies lack some clones; in the studies checked, an unresolved V gene accounts for under half of them, and the cause for the rest is not known. This sample is represented by some 200,000 clones; about 70% of them were singletons. Of the sample, less than 2% falls within the top ten clones. The sample comprised PBMCs. The receptors were gathered from a woman in her 30s in good health and CMV-seronegative.

The chain employs TRBV19 and TRBJ2-3, with D possibly TRBD2 on 6 matching bases. From germline, CDR1 is LNHDA and CDR2 SQIVND (reference sequence). CDR3 length equals 15 residues. The V gene lost 3 bases and the J gene lost 3 bases, with 13 bases spanning the gap. CDR3 bases: TGTGCCAGTAGTATTCAACGGGAGCCTACAGATACGCAGTATTTT. Translated, it gives CASSIQREPTDTQYF.

The chain employs TRBV2 and TRBJ1-4; 9 bases line up with TRBD1. The CDR3 has 14 amino acids. Germline V gene sequence: CDR1 SNHLY, CDR2 FYNNEI. V lost 4 bases, J lost 5 bases, and 2 bases stayed unmatched. The CDR3 loop is CASSVGTGNEKLFF. The CDR3, as DNA: TGTGCCAGCAGTGTAGGGACAGGGAATGAAAAACTGTTTTTT.

The chain employs TRBV5-6 and TRBJ2-1, with TRBD2 as a possible D gene (5 bases). The germline V gene encodes CDR1 SGHDT and CDR2 YYEEEE. V lost 1 base and J 4 bases, leaving 15 bases between the germline ends. This CDR3 is built from 16 residues. The CDR3 spells CASSLLTLAGYNEQFF. The CDR3 region has the DNA TGTGCCAGCAGCTTGTTGACCCTGGCGGGTTACAATGAGCAGTTCTTC.

The chain combines TRBV11-2 with TRBJ2-2, with no clear D. This CDR3 spans 14 amino acids. Trimming took off 3 bases at V and 5 bases at J, with 10 bases between the two ends. Looked up from germline, CDR1 is SGHAT and CDR2 is FQNNGV. In DNA, the CDR3 is TGTGCCAGCAGCTTCTCAGGTGGGACCGGGGAGCTGTTTTTT. As protein: CASSFSGGTGELFF.

This rearrangement joins TRBV29-1 to TRBJ2-3; TRBD1 agrees at 10 bases. The CDR3 is made up of 14 amino acids. Germline trimming cut 6 bases from V and 0 bases from J; bases unmatched to any gene: 3. Germline V lookup: CDR1 SQVTM, CDR2 ANQGSEA. The CDR3 protein is CSVLDRGSTDTQYF. CDR3 bases: TGCAGCGTCCTGGACAGGGGGAGCACAGATACGCAGTATTTT.

The rearrangement uses TRBV18 and TRBJ2-1, with 8 bases that match TRBD1. V lost 6 bases, J lost 9 bases, and 16 bases stayed unmatched. The CDR3 runs to 16 residues. CDR1 KGHSH and CDR2 LQKENI come from the germline V gene. CDR3 nucleotide sequence: TGTGCCAGCTCCCCCATGGGCAGGGGGCGAGAAAGTGAGCAGTTCTTC. This codes for CASSPMGRGRESEQFF.

There are a few counts of this clone. J is TRBJ2-1 and V is TRBV25-1, with 9 bases lining up with TRBD1. The CDR3 runs to 15 residues. Germline CDR1 reads MGHDK; CDR2 reads SYGVNS. With 2 bases clipped from V and 8 bases from J, the junction kept 7 bases outside the gene matches. CDR3 bases: TGTGCCAGCAGTGAAGGGGGACAGGGTGTTGATGAGCAGTTCTTC. Amino acids: CASSEGGQGVDEQFF.

The chain uses TRBV7-9 and TRBJ1-1; TRBD1 is a possible D gene (6 bases). Germline V CDR1 and CDR2: SEHNR, FQNEAQ (reference sequence). V lost 3 bases, J lost 10 bases, and 18 bases lay in between. This CDR3 has 14 residues. DNA of the CDR3: TGTGCCAGCAGCTTTCTGGGGGCGCCAGGTTTAGCTTTCTTT. As protein: CASSFLGAPGLAFF. Supplemented by reference TRBV7-9 and TRBJ1-1, the full variable domain reads DTGVSQNPRHKITKRGQNVTFRCDPISEHNRLYWYRQTLGQGPEFLTYFQNEAQLEKSRLLSDRFSAERPKGSFSTLEIQRTEQGDSAMYLCASSFLGAPGLAFFGQGTRLTVV.

This clone was picked up a small number of times. The rearrangement uses TRBV7-6 and TRBJ2-3, with 8 positions matching TRBD2. Germline V gene lookup returns CDR1 SGHVS and CDR2 FNYEAQ. CDR3 size: 16 residues. Trimming at V came to 2 bases and at J to 2 bases, leaving 6 bases not matched to a gene. The CDR3 protein is CASSLLAGVSTDTQYF. CDR3 nucleotides: TGTGCCAGCAGCTTACTAGCGGGCGTTTCCACAGATACGCAGTATTTT.

The sample holds a few counts of this clone. The chain carries TRBV4-2 and TRBJ2-7, with 10 bases fitting TRBD2. V shed 0 bases, J shed 5 bases, and the junction held 7 bases outside the gene matches. The CDR3 sequence is 16 residues long. From germline, CDR1 is LGHNA and CDR2 YNFKEQ. The CDR3 bases are TGTGCCAGCAGCCAAGAGCCAGCGGGGGGGCCCCACGAGCAGTACTTC. It yields the protein CASSQEPAGGPHEQYF.

This clone was seen a single time. CDR3 loop: CASSLKGQGVGELFF. For the CDR3, the DNA is TGTGCCAGCAGCTTAAAGGGACAGGGGGTCGGGGAGCTGTTTTTT. This chain joins TRBV7-3 and TRBJ2-2, with TRBD1 matching 11 bases. The J segment lost 7 bases and the V segment lost 1 base, leaving 2 bases of the junction unmatched. This CDR3 is 15 amino acids long. Germline CDR1 is SGHTA and CDR2 is FQGTGA.

This clone was recorded a few times. The gene calls are TRBV5-1 and TRBJ2-6; no firm D call. The CDR3 loop spans 15 amino acids. Germline CDR1 SGHRS, CDR2 YFSETQ. With 2 bases removed from V and 0 bases from J, the gap between germline ends came to 6 bases. The CDR3, as DNA: TGCGCCAGCAGCTTTGTCCGCTCTGGGGCCAACGTCCTGACTTTC. The encoded protein is CASSFVRSGANVLTF.